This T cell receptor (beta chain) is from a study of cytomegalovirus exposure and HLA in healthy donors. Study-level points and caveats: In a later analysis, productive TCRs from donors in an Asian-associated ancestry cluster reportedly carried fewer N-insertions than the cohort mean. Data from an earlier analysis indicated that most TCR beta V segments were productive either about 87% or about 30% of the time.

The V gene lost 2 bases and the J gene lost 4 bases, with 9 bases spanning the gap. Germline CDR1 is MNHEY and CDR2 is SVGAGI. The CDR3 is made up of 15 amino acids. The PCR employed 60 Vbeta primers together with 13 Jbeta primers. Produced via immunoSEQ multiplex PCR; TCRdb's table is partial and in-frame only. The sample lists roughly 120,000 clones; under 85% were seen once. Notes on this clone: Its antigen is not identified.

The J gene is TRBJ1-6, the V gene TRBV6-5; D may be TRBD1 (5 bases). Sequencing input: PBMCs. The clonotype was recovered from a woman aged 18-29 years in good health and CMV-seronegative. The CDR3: CASSYGAGYNSPLHF. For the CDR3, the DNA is TGTGCCAGCAGTTACGGTGCAGGGTATAATTCACCCCTCCACTTT.